Following are 15 T cell receptor beta chains from one sample sequenced in a study of shared clonotypes between healthy human individuals. Here immunoSEQ multiplex PCR was the method, and the copy in TCRdb shows in-frame clones only, minus some. The sample includes nearly 750,000 clones, 72% of them seen just once. The sample was memory CD4+ T cells sorted from blood. Subset given: CD45RA-negative fraction. These TCRs come from a woman in her thirties in good health.

CDR3 region: CASSPTGRQPQHF. The CDR3 bases are TGTGCCAGCAGCCCAACAGGACGACAGCCCCAGCATTTT. The gene calls are TRBV7-9 and TRBJ1-5; D possibly corresponds to TRBD1 (5 bases). The germline gives CDR1 SEHNR, CDR2 FQNEAQ (reference sequence). The ends were cut back, 5 bases at V and 7 bases at J, with 12 bases in the middle. This CDR3 is 13 amino acids long.

CDR3 coding DNA: TGTGCCAGCAAACCGGGACAGGGCCCCCAGCATTTT. As protein: CASKPGQGPQHF. The chain has TRBV28 and TRBJ1-5; 9 positions match TRBD1. The CDR3 loop spans 12 amino acids. Germline V gene data show CDR1 as MDHEN and CDR2 as SYDVKM. Losses at the gene ends were 7 bases for V and 10 bases for J; bases not matched to a gene: 5.

The CDR3 loop is CASSEVGRGMNTEAFF. The CDR3 DNA reads TGTGCCAGCAGTGAAGTAGGTCGGGGTATGAACACTGAAGCTTTCTTT. V and J are TRBV2 and TRBJ1-1; the D is unclear. Germline values: CDR1 SNHLY, CDR2 FYNNEI. The CDR3 contains 16 residues. V shed 1 base and J shed 0 bases, with 12 bases lying between them.

Many counts were recorded for this clone. The gene calls are TRBV19 and TRBJ2-3, with a possible D match to TRBD2 (6 bases). V was trimmed by 4 bases and J by 4 bases, leaving 12 bases between them. The CDR3 runs 14 residues. CDR1 is LNHDA and CDR2 is SQIVND in the germline V gene (reference sequence). The CDR3: CASSKGRQADTQYF. The CDR3 DNA sequence: TGTGCCAGTAGTAAGGGGAGGCAGGCAGATACGCAGTATTTT.

The V gene is TRBV12-1, the J gene TRBJ1-5; TRBD1, the table's D call, was not compared with the DNA. TRBV12-1 is flagged as a pseudogene. The CDR3 is made up of 13 amino acids. The CDR3 protein is CASSFEGAQPQHF. The CDR3 bases are TGTGCCAGCAGCTTTGAGGGGGCTCAGCCCCAGCATTTT.

This clone was counted ten times or more. The chain is built from TRBV11-2 and TRBJ2-7; a weak D match, TRBD1 (5 bases). The germline V gene encodes CDR1 SGHAT and CDR2 FQNNGV. The CDR3 is made up of 16 amino acids. Trimming cost V 0 bases and J 1 base, with 13 bases left between them. In DNA, the CDR3 is TGTGCCAGCAGCTTAGAGACTGGGGCATTATCCTACGAGCAGTACTTC. Translated: CASSLETGALSYEQYF.

This chain uses TRBV7-9 with TRBJ2-3; 10 nucleotides agree with TRBD2. CDR1 and CDR2 (germline): SEHNR, FQNEAQ (reference sequence). The CDR3 extends over 15 amino acids. The junction had 8 bases not matched to a gene; V was cut back by 5 bases and J by 6 bases. CDR3 protein: CASSLTSGAGDTQYF. In nucleotides, the CDR3 is TGTGCCAGCAGCCTCACTAGCGGGGCCGGGGATACGCAGTATTTT.

This chain joins TRBV7-8 and TRBJ2-3; unclear D gene. Between the trimmed V and J ends, which lost 0 bases and 9 bases, there was a span of 4 bases. CDR1 SGHVS and CDR2 FQNEAQ come from the germline V gene. The CDR3 spans 11 residues. DNA of the CDR3: TGTGCCAGCAGCTTAGCTTCCACGCAGTATTTT. This encodes CASSLASTQYF.

This clone was seen a single time. CDR3 amino acids: CASSLHRGRNTGELFF. The CDR3 DNA reads TGTGCCAGCAGTCTACACAGGGGACGGAACACCGGGGAGCTGTTTTTT. The rearrangement joins TRBV6-7 to TRBJ2-2, with TRBD1 matching 7 bases. TRBV6-7 is noted as an ORF with a role that remains uncertain. The V segment lost 5 bases and the J segment 1 base; nucleotides outside the gene matches: 7. The CDR3 is 16 amino acids.

V gene TRBV30 combines with J gene TRBJ2-2; 11 nucleotides match TRBD2. Germline trimming cut 0 bases from V and 0 bases from J; bases unmatched to any gene: 9. Looked up from germline, CDR1 is GTSNPN and CDR2 is SVGIG (reference sequence). This CDR3 contains 19 residues. The DNA of the CDR3 is TGTGCCTGGAGTGTACTGAGGACTAGCGGGTGGACGAACACCGGGGAGCTGTTTTTT. Translating gives CAWSVLRTSGWTNTGELFF.

The chain employs TRBV5-4 and TRBJ1-1; perhaps TRBD1 as D (6 bases). The V end was cut by 4 bases, the J end by 3 bases, with 10 bases between. The CDR3 is 13 amino acids. CDR1 is SGHNT, CDR2 YYREEE, per germline (reference sequence). The CDR3 coding sequence is TGTGCCAGCAGCCAGGGGAGGGACACTGAAGCTTTCTTT. Translation gives CASSQGRDTEAFF.

This clone has a count of ten or more. J is TRBJ1-2 and V is TRBV6-1; D ambiguous. Trimming cost V 2 bases and J 6 bases, with 16 bases left between them. There are 15 residues in the CDR3. Germline CDR1 reads MNHNS; CDR2 reads SASEGT. The CDR3 reads CASSELEISRDGYTF. In nucleotides, the CDR3 is TGTGCCAGCAGTGAATTAGAGATCTCTCGGGATGGCTACACCTTC.

The genes are TRBV28 and TRBJ1-4; 8 nucleotides agree with TRBD1. This CDR3 has 14 residues. Per germline, CDR1 MDHEN and CDR2 SYDVKM. The junction had 7 bases not matched to a gene; V was cut back by 5 bases and J by 8 bases. The CDR3 protein is CASSETGGREKLFF. DNA of the CDR3: TGTGCCAGCAGTGAAACAGGGGGGAGAGAAAAACTGTTTTTT.

The gene calls are TRBV28 and TRBJ1-1; 12 bases are shared with TRBD1. Trimming cost V 3 bases and J 7 bases; bases outside gene matches: 3. The CDR3 runs to 14 residues. Looked up from germline, CDR1 is MDHEN and CDR2 is SYDVKM. The CDR3 loop reads CASSLGTGGGEAFF. The CDR3 coding sequence is TGTGCCAGCAGTTTGGGGACAGGGGGCGGTGAAGCTTTCTTT.

J is TRBJ1-1 and V is TRBV9; 7 nucleotides agree with TRBD1. Germline CDR1 is SGDLS and CDR2 is YYNGEE. Trimming cost V 0 bases and J 4 bases; bases outside gene matches: 0. The CDR3 contains 13 residues. The CDR3 sequence: CASSVGQGTEAFF. DNA for the CDR3: TGTGCCAGCAGCGTAGGACAGGGCACTGAAGCTTTCTTT.